The 13 T cell receptor beta chains presented below share a single source sample, sequenced in a study of shared clonotypes between healthy human individuals. Using immunoSEQ multiplex PCR, the repertoire was profiled, and TCRdb retains in-frame clones only, with some absent. This sample has a few million clones; 85% to 95% occur once, and the top ten carry approximately 0.39%. Input material: naive CD4+ T cells from PBMCs. The subset is: CD45RA+ positively selected. All receptors come from a man younger than 30 in good health. Some clones in this sample may be carry-over from other donors' samples.

A note on this clone: Within the sample, other DNA sequences also encode this same CDR3. The CDR3 nucleotides read TGTGCCAGCTCACAACCGGGACAGGGGGCTTACGAGCAGTACTTC. This encodes CASSQPGQGAYEQYF. V is TRBV18 and J is TRBJ2-7; 12 bases agree with TRBD1. V lost 4 bases, J lost 4 bases, and 5 bases stayed unmatched. CDR1 is KGHSH, CDR2 LQKENI, per germline. The length of the CDR3 is 15 residues.

The chain carries TRBV20-1 and TRBJ1-4; TRBD1 is a possible D gene (5 bases). Trimming shortened V by 3 bases and J by 8 bases, and 7 bases separated the two germline ends. CDR3 size: 11 residues. The germline CDR1 and CDR2 sequences are DFQATT and SNEGSKA (reference sequence). The CDR3 reads CSASRTEKLFF. The DNA of the CDR3 is TGCAGTGCTAGCCGGACAGAAAAACTGTTTTTT.

This rearrangement joins TRBV5-1 to TRBJ2-3; either TRBD1 or TRBD2 may supply D (5 bases each). The V gene's germline CDR1 is SGHRS and CDR2 YFSETQ. The V end was cut by 2 bases, the J end by 3 bases, with 13 bases between. The CDR3 sequence is 15 residues long. The CDR3 bases are TGCGCCAGCAGCTTTGTACTGGGACGGACAGATACGCAGTATTTT. This sequence encodes CASSFVLGRTDTQYF. Combining the CDR3 with reference TRBV5-1 and TRBJ2-3 gives the whole variable domain KAGVTQTPRYLIKTRGQQVTLSCSPISGHRSVSWYQQTPGQGLQFLFEYFSETQRNKGNFPGRFSGRQFSNSRSEMNVSTLELGDSALYLCASSFVLGRTDTQYFGPGTRLTVL.

J is TRBJ2-6 and V is TRBV30, with D perhaps assigned TRBD1 or TRBD2 (5 bases each). Germline V CDR1 and CDR2: GTSNPN, SVGIG (reference sequence). V was trimmed by 5 bases and J by 1 base, leaving 15 bases between them. The length of the CDR3 is 16 residues. CDR3 bases: TGTGCCTGGGCCCCGGGACGTACTTCTGGGGCCAACGTCCTGACTTTC. Protein product: CAWAPGRTSGANVLTF.

The genes are TRBV19 and TRBJ1-2; 8 nucleotides agree with TRBD1. The CDR3 totals 16 residues. With V trimmed by 5 bases and J by 3 bases, 11 bases remained unmatched. Germline V CDR1 and CDR2: LNHDA, SQIVND (reference sequence). This chain's CDR3 is CASSPSPGQADYGYTF. CDR3 nucleotide sequence: TGTGCCAGTAGTCCAAGCCCGGGACAGGCCGACTATGGCTACACCTTC.

V is TRBV19 and J is TRBJ2-1; the D is unclear. The V end lost 3 bases, the J end lost 7 bases, and 4 bases lay between the germline ends. The germline V gene has CDR1 LNHDA and CDR2 SQIVND (reference sequence). The CDR3 is 11 amino acids. CDR3 in amino acids: CASSIENEQFF. The CDR3 DNA is TGTGCCAGTAGTATCGAAAATGAGCAGTTCTTC. Filled out from reference TRBV19 and TRBJ2-1, the complete variable domain reads DGGITQSPKYLFRKEGQNVTLSCEQNLNHDAMYWYRQDPGQGLRLIYYSQIVNDFQKGDIAEGYSVSREKKESFPLTVTSAQKNPTAFYLCASSIENEQFFGPGTRLTVL.

The V and J genes are TRBV9 and TRBJ1-2; 7 nucleotides align to TRBD1. V was pared by 4 bases and J by 7 bases, with 7 bases of the junction left unmatched. The CDR3 length is 13 residues. Germline V gene lookup returns CDR1 SGDLS and CDR2 YYNGEE. The CDR3 DNA is TGTGCCAGCAGCCCCACAGGGGTTGGTGGCTACACCTTC. It specifies CASSPTGVGGYTF.

The chain employs TRBV11-2 and TRBJ2-7; TRBD2 might be the D (5 bases). The V gene lost 5 bases and the J gene lost 7 bases, with 24 bases spanning the gap. Germline CDR1 and CDR2: SGHAT and FQNNGV. This CDR3 has 16 amino acids. The CDR3 coding sequence is TGTGCCAGCAGCCATTTCAACCGACTACTGGGTAGGGAGCAGTACTTC. As protein: CASSHFNRLLGREQYF.

The chain has TRBV7-3 and TRBJ2-7; 10 positions match TRBD1. In germline, CDR1 is SGHTA, CDR2 FQGTGA. Trimming cost V 3 bases and J 4 bases; bases outside gene matches: 3. The CDR3 totals 14 residues. CDR3 DNA sequence: TGTGCCAGCAGCTTCGACAGGGGGCATTACGAGCAGTACTTC. Translated: CASSFDRGHYEQYF. The variable domain in full, completed from reference TRBV7-3 and TRBJ2-7, reads GAGVSQTPSNKVTEKGKYVELRCDPISGHTALYWYRQSLGQGPEFLIYFQGTGAADDSGLPNDRFFAVRPEGSVSTLKIQRTERGDSAVYLCASSFDRGHYEQYFGPGTRLTVT.

The V call is TRBV29-1, the J call TRBJ1-4; a weak D match, TRBD1 (5 bases). The ends were cut back, 6 bases at V and 6 bases at J, with 11 bases in the middle. This CDR3 contains 12 residues. Germline lookup yields CDR1 SQVTM and CDR2 ANQGSEA. The DNA for the CDR3 is TGCAGCGTGGGGGATTTTTATGAAAAACTGTTTTTT. Encoded protein: CSVGDFYEKLFF. The whole variable domain, filled in from reference TRBV29-1 and TRBJ1-4, reads SAVISQKPSRDICQRGTSLTIQCQVDSQVTMMFWYRQQPGQSLTLIATANQGSEATYESGFVIDKFPISRPNLTFSTLTVSNMSPEDSSIYLCSVGDFYEKLFFGSGTQLSVL.

The J gene is TRBJ1-5, the V gene TRBV7-2; no definite D call. The ends were cut back, 1 base at V and 0 bases at J, with 13 bases in the middle. This CDR3 spans 17 amino acids. Germline V gives CDR1 SGHTA, CDR2 FQGNSA. The CDR3 reads CASSLGLEVYSNQPQHF. The CDR3 DNA is TGTGCCAGCAGCTTAGGTCTGGAAGTTTATAGCAATCAGCCCCAGCATTTT.

The V and J genes are TRBV4-1 and TRBJ2-5; tentatively, D is TRBD2 (6 bases). CDR1 is MGHRA, CDR2 YSYEKL, per germline. Trimming cost V 3 bases and J 2 bases, with 16 bases left between them. This CDR3 contains 16 residues. In DNA, the CDR3 is TGCGCCAGCAGCCATCCCACGCGGGGTACTCAAGAGACCCAGTACTTC. Encoded protein: CASSHPTRGTQETQYF.

CDR3: CASSIGQFYEQYF. The CDR3 nucleotides read TGCGCCAGCAGCATTGGACAGTTCTACGAGCAGTACTTC. The gene calls are TRBV5-1 and TRBJ2-7; D is perhaps TRBD1 (6 bases). Germline V gene data show CDR1 as SGHRS and CDR2 as YFSETQ. Trimming removed 4 bases at V and 3 bases at J, with 11 bases between. The CDR3 contains 13 residues.